The sequence of this T cell receptor (beta chain) was determined in a study of OX40 agonist ivuxolimab in advanced cancers. Study-wide context: Patients received intravenous ivuxolimab every 2 weeks at 0.01 to 10 mg/kg. General study findings and limits: Researchers did not establish what antigens the expanded peripheral T cells target.

As for this clone: Its specificity is unknown.

Germline V CDR1 and CDR2: SGHVS, FNYEAQ. V shed 2 bases, J shed 9 bases, and the junction held 13 bases outside the gene matches. The CDR3 runs 17 residues. Patients were ruled out by autoimmune disease history or systemic immunosuppression. Clones were sequenced by immunoSEQ multiplex PCR, and TCRdb holds only the in-frame ones, with some missing. This table holds around 30,000 clones, 85% to 95% found once. The TCR originated in an adult with an advanced solid tumor such as melanoma, head and neck, liver or kidney cancer. This rearrangement joins TRBV7-6 to TRBJ2-1, with 10 bases aligning to TRBD2. The source material was CD4+ or CD8+ T cells sorted from blood, sampled in a trial of the OX40 agonist ivuxolimab. CDR3 bases: TGTGCCAGCAGCTTAAGCATTAGGGCTAGCGGGAGTGTTGAGCAGTTCTTC. This translates into CASSLSIRASGSVEQFF. The whole variable domain, remainder taken from reference TRBV7-6 and TRBJ2-1, is GAGVSQSPRYKVTKRGQDVALRCDPISGHVSLYWYRQALGQGPEFLTYFNYEAQQDKSGLPNDRFSAERPEGSISTLTIQRTEQRDSAMYRCASSLSIRASGSVEQFFGPGTRLTVL.